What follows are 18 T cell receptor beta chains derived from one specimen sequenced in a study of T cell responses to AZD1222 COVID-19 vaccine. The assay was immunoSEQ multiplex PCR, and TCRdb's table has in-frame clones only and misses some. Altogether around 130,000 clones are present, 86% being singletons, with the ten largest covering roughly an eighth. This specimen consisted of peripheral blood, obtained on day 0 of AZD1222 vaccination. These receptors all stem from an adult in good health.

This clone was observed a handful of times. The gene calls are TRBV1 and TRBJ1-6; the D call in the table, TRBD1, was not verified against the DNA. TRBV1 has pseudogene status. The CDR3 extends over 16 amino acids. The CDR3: CTSSHNRDRGHSPLHF. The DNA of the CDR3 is TGCACCAGCAGCCACAACCGGGACAGGGGTCATTCACCCCTCCACTTT.

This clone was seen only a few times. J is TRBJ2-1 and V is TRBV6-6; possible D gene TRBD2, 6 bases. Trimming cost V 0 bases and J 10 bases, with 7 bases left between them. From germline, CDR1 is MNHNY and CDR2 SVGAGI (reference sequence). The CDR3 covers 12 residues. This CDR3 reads CASSYSLAEQFF. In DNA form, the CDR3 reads TGTGCCAGCAGTTACTCTCTAGCGGAGCAGTTCTTC.

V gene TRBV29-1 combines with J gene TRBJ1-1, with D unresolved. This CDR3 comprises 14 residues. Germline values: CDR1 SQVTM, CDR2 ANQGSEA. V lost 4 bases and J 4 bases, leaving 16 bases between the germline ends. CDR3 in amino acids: CSVGGGGLATEAFF. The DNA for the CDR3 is TGCAGCGTTGGTGGAGGAGGTTTGGCCACTGAAGCTTTCTTT. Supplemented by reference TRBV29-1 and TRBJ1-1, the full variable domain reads SAVISQKPSRDICQRGTSLTIQCQVDSQVTMMFWYRQQPGQSLTLIATANQGSEATYESGFVIDKFPISRPNLTFSTLTVSNMSPEDSSIYLCSVGGGGLATEAFFGQGTRLTVV.

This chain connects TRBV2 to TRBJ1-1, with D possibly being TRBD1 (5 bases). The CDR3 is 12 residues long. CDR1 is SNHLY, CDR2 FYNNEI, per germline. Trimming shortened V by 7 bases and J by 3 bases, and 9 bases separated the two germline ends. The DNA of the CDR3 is TGTGCCAGCAACTCAGGGTACACTGAAGCTTTCTTT. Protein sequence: CASNSGYTEAFF.

The CDR3 sequence is CASSGAGGYEQFF. The DNA of the CDR3 is TGTGCCAGCAGCGGAGCGGGGGGCTATGAGCAGTTCTTC. This chain connects TRBV7-9 to TRBJ2-1; TRBD2 agrees at 9 bases. The length of the CDR3 is 13 residues. Germline V gives CDR1 SEHNR, CDR2 FQNEAQ (reference sequence). J lost 8 bases, V lost 5 bases, and 4 bases had no gene match.

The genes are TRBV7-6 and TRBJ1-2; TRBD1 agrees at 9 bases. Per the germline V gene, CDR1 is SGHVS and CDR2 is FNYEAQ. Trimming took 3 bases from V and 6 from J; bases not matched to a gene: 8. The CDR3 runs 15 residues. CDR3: CASSLGTGKIHGYTF. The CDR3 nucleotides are TGTGCCAGCAGCTTGGGGACAGGGAAGATCCATGGCTACACCTTC.

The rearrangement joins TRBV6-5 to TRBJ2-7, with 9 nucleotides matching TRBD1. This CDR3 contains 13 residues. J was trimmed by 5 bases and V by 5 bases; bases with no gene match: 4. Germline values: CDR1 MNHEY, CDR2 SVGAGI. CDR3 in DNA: TGTGCCAGCAGTCTGCGGGACAGGGACGAGCAGTACTTC. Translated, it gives CASSLRDRDEQYF.

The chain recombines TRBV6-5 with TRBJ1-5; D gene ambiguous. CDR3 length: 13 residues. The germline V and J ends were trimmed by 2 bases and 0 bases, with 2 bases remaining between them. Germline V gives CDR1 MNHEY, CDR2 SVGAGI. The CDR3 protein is CASSYGSNQPQHF. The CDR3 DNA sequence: TGTGCCAGCAGTTACGGTAGCAATCAGCCCCAGCATTTT.

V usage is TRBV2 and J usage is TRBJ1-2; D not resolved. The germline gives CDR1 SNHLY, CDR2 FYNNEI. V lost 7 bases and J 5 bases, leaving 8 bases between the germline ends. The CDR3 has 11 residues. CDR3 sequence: CASNPGYGYTF. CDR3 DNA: TGTGCCAGCAATCCGGGTTATGGCTACACCTTC.

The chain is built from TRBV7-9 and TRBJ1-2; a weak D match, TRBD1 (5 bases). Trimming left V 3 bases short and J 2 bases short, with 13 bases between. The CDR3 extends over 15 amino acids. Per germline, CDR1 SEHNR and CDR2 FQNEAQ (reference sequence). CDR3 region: CASSLGDARNYGYTF. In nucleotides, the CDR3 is TGTGCCAGCAGCTTGGGGGATGCTAGGAACTATGGCTACACCTTC.

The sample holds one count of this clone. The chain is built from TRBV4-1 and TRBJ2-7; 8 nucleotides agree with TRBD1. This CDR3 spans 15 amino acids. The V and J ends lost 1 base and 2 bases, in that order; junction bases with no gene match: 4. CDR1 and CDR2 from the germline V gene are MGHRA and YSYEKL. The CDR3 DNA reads TGCGCCAGCAGCCAAGGAGGACAGGGTCCCTACGAGCAGTACTTC. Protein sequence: CASSQGGQGPYEQYF.

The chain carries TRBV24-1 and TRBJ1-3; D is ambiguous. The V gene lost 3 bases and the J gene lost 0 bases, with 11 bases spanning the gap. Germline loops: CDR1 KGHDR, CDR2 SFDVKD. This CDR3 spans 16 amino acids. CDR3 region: CATSDGRGSSGNTIYF. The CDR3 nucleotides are TGTGCCACCAGTGATGGAAGAGGGAGCTCTGGAAACACCATATATTTT.

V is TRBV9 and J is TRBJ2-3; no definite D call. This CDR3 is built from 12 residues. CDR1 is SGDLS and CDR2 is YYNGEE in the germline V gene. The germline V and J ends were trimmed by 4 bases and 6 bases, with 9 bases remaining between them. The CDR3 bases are TGTGCCAGCAGCCGTATTTTGGATACGCAGTATTTT. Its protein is CASSRILDTQYF.

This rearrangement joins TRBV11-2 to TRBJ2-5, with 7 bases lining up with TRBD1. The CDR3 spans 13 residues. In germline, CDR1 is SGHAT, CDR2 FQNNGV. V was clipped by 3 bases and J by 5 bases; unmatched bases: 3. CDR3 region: CASSLEQGETQYF. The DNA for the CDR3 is TGTGCCAGCAGCTTGGAACAGGGGGAGACCCAGTACTTC.

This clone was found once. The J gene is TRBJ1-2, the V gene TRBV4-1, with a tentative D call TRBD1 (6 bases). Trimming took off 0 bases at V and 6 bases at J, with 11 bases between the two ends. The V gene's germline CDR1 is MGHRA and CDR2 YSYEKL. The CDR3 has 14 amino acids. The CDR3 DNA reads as TGCGCCAGCAGCCAAGAAGGCAGGGGAGATGGCTACACCTTC. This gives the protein CASSQEGRGDGYTF.

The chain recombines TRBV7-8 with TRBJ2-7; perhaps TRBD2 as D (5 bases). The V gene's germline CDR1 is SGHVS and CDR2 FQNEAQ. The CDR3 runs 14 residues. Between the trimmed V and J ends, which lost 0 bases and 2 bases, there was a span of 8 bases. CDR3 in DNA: TGTGCCAGCAGCTTAGCGGGGAGCCCCTACGAGCAGTACTTC. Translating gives CASSLAGSPYEQYF.

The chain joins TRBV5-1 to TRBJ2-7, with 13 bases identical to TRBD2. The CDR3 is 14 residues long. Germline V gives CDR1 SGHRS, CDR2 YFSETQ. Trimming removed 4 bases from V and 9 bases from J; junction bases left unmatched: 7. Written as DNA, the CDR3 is TGCGCCAGCAGCCCCGGGACTAGCGGGGCCCTGCAGTACTTC. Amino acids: CASSPGTSGALQYF.

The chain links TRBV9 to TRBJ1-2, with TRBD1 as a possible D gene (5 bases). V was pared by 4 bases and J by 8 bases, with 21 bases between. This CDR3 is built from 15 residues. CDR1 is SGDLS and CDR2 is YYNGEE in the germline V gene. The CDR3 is CASSSNRDLLGGYTF. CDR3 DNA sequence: TGTGCCAGCAGCTCAAACCGGGACCTGTTAGGGGGCTACACCTTC.